The 11 T cell receptor beta chains in this list originate from one sample, sequenced in a study of cytomegalovirus exposure and HLA in healthy donors. Amplification used 60 Vbeta primers and 13 Jbeta primers. Sequencing was performed with immunoSEQ multiplex PCR; in TCRdb, only in-frame clones are kept and a portion is missing. Among roughly 86,000 clones listed, over 55% were seen once. The specimen was PBMCs. All receptors derive from a woman in her fifties or sixties in good health and CMV-seropositive.

This clone appeared a few times. The chain recombines TRBV7-9 with TRBJ2-7; D call uncertain. The V and J ends lost 6 bases and 6 bases respectively, with 21 bases between them. CDR3 size: 15 residues. Germline V lookup: CDR1 SEHNR, CDR2 FQNEAQ (reference sequence). The CDR3 spells CASRGYTEKVGEQYF. Written as DNA, the CDR3 is TGTGCCAGCAGGGGCTATACCGAGAAGGTCGGCGAGCAGTACTTC. Filled out from reference TRBV7-9 and TRBJ2-7, the complete variable domain reads DTGVSQNPRHKITKRGQNVTFRCDPISEHNRLYWYRQTLGQGPEFLTYFQNEAQLEKSRLLSDRFSAERPKGSFSTLEIQRTEQGDSAMYLCASRGYTEKVGEQYFGPGTRLTVT.

This clone was counted between two and nine times. The J gene is TRBJ2-3, the V gene TRBV4-3, with 12 nucleotides matching TRBD2. There are 16 residues in the CDR3. Germline values: CDR1 LGHNA, CDR2 YSLEER. V trimming: 0 bases; J trimming: 4 bases; junction bases outside the gene matches: 2. The CDR3 DNA sequence: TGCGCCAGCAGCCAAGAAGCTAGCGGGGGGGCAGATACGCAGTATTTT. It translates to CASSQEASGGADTQYF.

The chain employs TRBV9 and TRBJ2-5; possible D gene TRBD1, 8 bases. The CDR3 totals 17 residues. CDR1 and CDR2 from the germline V gene are SGDLS and YYNGEE. V gave up 0 bases and J gave up 4 bases, with 19 bases separating them. CDR3 DNA sequence: TGTGCCAGCAGCGTAGATGGACAGGGAGGGGTAGCAGAGACCCAGTACTTC. Protein product: CASSVDGQGGVAETQYF. The whole variable domain, remainder taken from reference TRBV9 and TRBJ2-5, is DSGVTQTPKHLITATGQRVTLRCSPRSGDLSVYWYQQSLDQGLQFLIQYYNGEERAKGNILERFSAQQFPDLHSELNLSSLELGDSALYFCASSVDGQGGVAETQYFGPGTRLLVL.

The chain is built from TRBV5-6 and TRBJ1-2; no clear D gene. Germline V gene data show CDR1 as SGHDT and CDR2 as YYEEEE. The ends were cut back, 5 bases at V and 4 bases at J, with 15 bases in the middle. This CDR3 is built from 14 residues. The CDR3 DNA is TGTGCCAGCAGGGAGGCAGTGACGACCTATGGCTACACCTTC. This gives the protein CASREAVTTYGYTF. The variable domain in full, with the rest retrieved from reference TRBV5-6 and TRBJ1-2, is DAGVTQSPTHLIKTRGQQVTLRCSPKSGHDTVSWYQQALGQGPQFIFQYYEEEERQRGNFPDRFSGHQFPNYSSELNVNALLLGDSALYLCASREAVTTYGYTFGSGTRLTVV.

The genes are TRBV15 and TRBJ1-1; tentative D call: TRBD1 (5 bases). The V end lost 4 bases, the J end lost 4 bases, and 10 bases lay between the germline ends. The CDR3 consists of 13 residues. The germline gives CDR1 LNHNV, CDR2 YYDKDF (reference sequence). This CDR3 is CATSNTGGTEAFF. CDR3 bases: TGTGCCACCAGCAACACGGGGGGCACTGAAGCTTTCTTT.

The chain carries TRBV5-6 and TRBJ2-1, with TRBD1 identical over 11 bases. CDR1 is SGHDT, CDR2 YYEEEE, per germline. The V segment lost 2 bases and the J segment 9 bases; nucleotides outside the gene matches: 7. The CDR3 length is 15 residues. The CDR3 DNA reads as TGTGCCAGCAGCTTTTGGACAGGGGGCTTTAGTGAGCAGTTCTTC. As protein: CASSFWTGGFSEQFF.

V and J are TRBV7-2 and TRBJ2-5; D not certain. Germline CDR1 reads SGHTA; CDR2 reads FQGNSA. V was clipped by 5 bases and J by 6 bases, with 13 bases between them. This CDR3 is built from 13 residues. The CDR3 region is CASSTHQAQTQYF. The CDR3 bases are TGTGCCAGCAGCACCCACCAGGCGCAGACCCAGTACTTC.

This chain joins TRBV10-3 and TRBJ1-4, with 7 bases matching TRBD1. Germline V gene data show CDR1 as ENHRY and CDR2 as SYGVKD. There are 16 residues in the CDR3. J was trimmed by 5 bases and V by 2 bases; bases with no gene match: 8. For the CDR3, the DNA is TGTGCCATCAGTGAGCATAGGGACAGCCAAAATGAAAAACTGTTTTTT. Translation: CAISEHRDSQNEKLFF.

The gene calls are TRBV5-1 and TRBJ2-1, with a possible D match to TRBD1 (5 bases). The CDR3 runs to 14 residues. V was clipped by 1 base and J by 5 bases, with 10 bases between them. Germline values: CDR1 SGHRS, CDR2 YFSETQ. The CDR3 protein is CASSLQGQNNEQFF. The CDR3 DNA follows: TGCGCCAGCAGCTTGCAGGGCCAGAACAATGAGCAGTTCTTC.

V usage is TRBV14 and J usage is TRBJ2-7; 7 bases line up with TRBD1. Germline-derived CDR1 and CDR2 are SGHDN and FVKESK. After removal of 2 bases from V and 2 bases from J, the junction contained 6 bases not matched to a gene. CDR3 size: 15 residues. CDR3 in DNA: TGTGCCAGCAGCCAAAAGACCGGGACAGCCTACGAGCAGTACTTC. This gives the protein CASSQKTGTAYEQYF. Complete variable domain (other parts from reference TRBV14 and TRBJ2-7): EAGVTQFPSHSVIEKGQTVTLRCDPISGHDNLYWYRRVMGKEIKFLLHFVKESKQDESGMPNNRFLAERTGGTYSTLKVQPAELEDSGVYFCASSQKTGTAYEQYFGPGTRLTVT.

The V call is TRBV7-2, the J call TRBJ1-4; D is uncertain. CDR1 is SGHTA, CDR2 FQGNSA, per germline. This CDR3 is 14 amino acids long. Trimming removed 5 bases from V and 0 bases from J, with 7 bases in between. The CDR3 region has the DNA TGTGCCAGCAGCCCCCCTCCAACTAATGAAAAACTGTTTTTT. Encoded protein: CASSPPPTNEKLFF.